This T cell receptor (beta chain) is from a study of CD8 T cells in ankylosing spondylitis (dated by TCRdb to about 2017). Describing the broader study: T cell receptor beta repertoires were profiled in healthy donors and ankylosing spondylitis patients so that disease-linked TCR variants could be found. In total, the full study cohort was made up of roughly 110 healthy donors and roughly 27 ankylosing spondylitis patients. Peripheral blood samples were taken, and synovial fluid was additionally collected from ankylosing spondylitis patients.

The study at large found these results: Some motif variants had previously been reported in the synovial fluid and blood of reactive arthritis patients, which suggests shared mechanisms of disease initiation. The disease-linked clones were reported as significantly enriched in matched synovial fluid samples from ankylosing spondylitis patients. The disease-linked clones had a CD8+ phenotype and were found at relatively low frequencies in peripheral blood. Blood from ankylosing spondylitis patients appeared to be characterized by a TCR beta motif made up of under 10 highly homologous amino acid variants.

The data were produced on an Illumina HiSeq 2500. Quantitative 5'-RACE with molecular barcodes was used to prepare TCR beta libraries. The authors processed their data as follows. Disease-linked TCR variants were identified with a new computational method built on a probabilistic model of VDJ rearrangement. TCRdb trimmed public reads at Q25 via fastp, called clones via MiXCR and kept in-frame beta chains. Identical CDR3 proteins give one entry, which carries the most common genes and DNA. These V and J calls originate from TCRdb's pipeline instead of the authors' own analysis. The sample has approximately 550,000 distinct CDR3 sequences on record, roughly 13% of them singletons. The top ten clonotypes cover under 7.5% of the sample. A single count supports this clonotype. The antigen it binds to is not known. No base quality information exists; no much larger clone differs at one position. One read represents weak support.

The receptor was derived from a male donor with ankylosing spondylitis. Sequencing input: blood, either unsorted or a sorted T cell fraction (not recorded which).

The nucleotide sequence reads TGTGCCAGCACGACCAACTTGGGACCCTCTGGAAACACCATATATTTT. This encodes CASTTNLGPSGNTIYF. Recombination linked TRBV27 to TRBJ1-3, with a tentative D gene TRBD1 over 5 matching bases. The trim is 7 bases for V and 0 bases for J, with a gap of 16 bases between the germline ends. Counted from cysteine to phenylalanine, this CDR3 has 16 amino acids. The only DNA kept is the CDR3, 48 bases in frame from the first base. The germline V gene (reference sequence) yields MNHEY for CDR1 and SMNVEV for CDR2.